This TCR beta chain was found in a study of response to subunit inactivated influenza vaccine. Germline CDR1 and CDR2: LGHNA and YSLEER. CDR3 length equals 14 residues. Between the trimmed V and J ends, which lost 1 base and 5 bases, there was a span of 8 bases. Study-level findings and limits: Authors proposed each seasonal influenza vaccination draws in few new T cells.

This clonotype was seen a few times. Antigen: not known. TCRdb re-called the RT-PCR reads with MiXCR, one entry per CDR3 protein. The sample includes 800,000 to 1,000,000 distinct CDR3 sequences, 21% seen only once; the top ten take approximately 10%. The V and J genes are TRBV4-3 and TRBJ1-4; D unclear. Here the sequenced sample was PBMCs from blood, taken more than 4 days after vaccination. The TCR comes from a man aged 45-60 years who received an inactivated influenza vaccine. The CDR3: CASSQVAMNEKLFF. DNA for the CDR3: TGCGCCAGCAGCCAAGTCGCGATGAATGAAAAACTGTTTTTT.